This T cell receptor (beta chain) was identified during a study of patients and donors after allogeneic stem cell transplantation. CDR1 ENHRY and CDR2 SYGVKD come from the germline V gene. V lost 0 bases and J lost 2; bases outside the gene matches: 16. The CDR3 has 19 residues. In this sample, this clonotype turned up many times. MiXCR was run by TCRdb on the RT-PCR reads, yielding one entry per CDR3 protein. The table includes 900,000 to 1,000,000 distinct CDR3 sequences, roughly 18% detected once. The source material was blood, either unsorted or a sorted T cell fraction (not recorded which). The rearrangement links TRBV10-3 to TRBJ2-7; 7 nucleotides match TRBD1. The sequence derives from a human donor who was either an allogeneic HSCT recipient or a stem cell or donor lymphocyte infusion donor (not recorded which). It is not recorded whose cells these are; they may come from a transplant donor. The CDR3 nucleotides are TGTGCCATCAGTGAGTCGATTTTGAGAGTCAGGACAGGAACCTACGAGCAGTACTTC. Its translation is CAISESILRVRTGTYEQYF.